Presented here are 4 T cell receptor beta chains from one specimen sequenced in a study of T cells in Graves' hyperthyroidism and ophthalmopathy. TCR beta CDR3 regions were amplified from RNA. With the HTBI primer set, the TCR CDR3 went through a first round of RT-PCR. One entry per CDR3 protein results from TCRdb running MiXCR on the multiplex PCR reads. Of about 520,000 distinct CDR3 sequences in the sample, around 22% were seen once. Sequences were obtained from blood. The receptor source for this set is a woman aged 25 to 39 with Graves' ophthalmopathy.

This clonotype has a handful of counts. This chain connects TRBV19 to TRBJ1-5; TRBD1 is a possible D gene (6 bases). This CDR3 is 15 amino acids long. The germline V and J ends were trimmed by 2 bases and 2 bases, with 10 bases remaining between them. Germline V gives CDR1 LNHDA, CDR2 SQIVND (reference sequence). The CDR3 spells CASSISRGGNQPQHF. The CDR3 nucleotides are TGTGCCAGTAGTATATCCAGGGGAGGCAATCAGCCCCAGCATTTT.

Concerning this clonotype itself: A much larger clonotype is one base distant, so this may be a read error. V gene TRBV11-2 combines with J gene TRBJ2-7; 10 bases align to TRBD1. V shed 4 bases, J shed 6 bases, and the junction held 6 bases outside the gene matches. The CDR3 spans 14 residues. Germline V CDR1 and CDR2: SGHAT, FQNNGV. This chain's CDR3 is CASSSTGGYCEQYF. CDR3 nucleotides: TGTGCCAGCAGCTCGACAGGGGGCTACTGCGAGCAGTACTTC.

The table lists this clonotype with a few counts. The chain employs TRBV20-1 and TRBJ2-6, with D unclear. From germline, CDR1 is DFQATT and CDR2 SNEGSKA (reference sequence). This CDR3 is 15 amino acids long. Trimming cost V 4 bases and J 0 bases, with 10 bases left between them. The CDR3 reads CSAIGGVSGANVLTF. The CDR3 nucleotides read TGCAGTGCTATAGGTGGGGTCTCTGGGGCCAACGTCCTGACTTTC.

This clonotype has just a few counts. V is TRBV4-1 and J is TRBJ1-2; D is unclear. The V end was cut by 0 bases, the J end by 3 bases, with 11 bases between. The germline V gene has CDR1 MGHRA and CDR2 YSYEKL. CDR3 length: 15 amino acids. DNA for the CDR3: TGCGCCAGCAGCCAAGAGGAGGGCTCCCACTATGGCTACACCTTC. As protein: CASSQEEGSHYGYTF.